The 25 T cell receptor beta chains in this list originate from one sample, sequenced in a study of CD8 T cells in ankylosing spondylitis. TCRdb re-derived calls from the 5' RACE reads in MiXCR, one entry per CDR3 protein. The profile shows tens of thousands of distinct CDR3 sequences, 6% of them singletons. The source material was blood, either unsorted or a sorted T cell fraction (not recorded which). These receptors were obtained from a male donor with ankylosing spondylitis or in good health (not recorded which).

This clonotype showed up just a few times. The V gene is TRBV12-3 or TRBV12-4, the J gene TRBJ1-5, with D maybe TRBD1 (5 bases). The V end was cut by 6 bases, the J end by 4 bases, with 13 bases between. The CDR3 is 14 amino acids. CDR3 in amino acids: CASSYGDGNQPQHF. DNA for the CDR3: TGTGCCAGCAGCTATGGGGACGGTAATCAGCCCCAGCATTTT.

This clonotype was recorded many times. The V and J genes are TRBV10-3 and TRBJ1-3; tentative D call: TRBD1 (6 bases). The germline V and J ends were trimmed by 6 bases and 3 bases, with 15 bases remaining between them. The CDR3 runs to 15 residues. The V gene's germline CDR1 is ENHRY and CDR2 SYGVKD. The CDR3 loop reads CAISPGTSLGNTIYF. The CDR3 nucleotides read TGTGCCATCAGCCCCGGGACAAGTCTTGGAAACACCATATATTTT.

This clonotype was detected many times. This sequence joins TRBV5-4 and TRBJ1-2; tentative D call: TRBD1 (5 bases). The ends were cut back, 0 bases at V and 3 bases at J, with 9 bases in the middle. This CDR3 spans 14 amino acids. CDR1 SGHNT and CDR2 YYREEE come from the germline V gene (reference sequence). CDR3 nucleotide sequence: TGTGCCAGCAGCTTGGAGGTCAGGGACTATGGCTACACCTTC. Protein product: CASSLEVRDYGYTF.

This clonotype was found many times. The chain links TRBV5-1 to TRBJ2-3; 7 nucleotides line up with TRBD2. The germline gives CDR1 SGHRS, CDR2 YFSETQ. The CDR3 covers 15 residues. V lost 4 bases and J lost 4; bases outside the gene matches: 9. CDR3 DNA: TGCGCCAGCAGCAATCAGGCGGGAGTCCCAGATACGCAGTATTTT. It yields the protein CASSNQAGVPDTQYF. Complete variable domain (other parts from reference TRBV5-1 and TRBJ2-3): KAGVTQTPRYLIKTRGQQVTLSCSPISGHRSVSWYQQTPGQGLQFLFEYFSETQRNKGNFPGRFSGRQFSNSRSEMNVSTLELGDSALYLCASSNQAGVPDTQYFGPGTRLTVL.

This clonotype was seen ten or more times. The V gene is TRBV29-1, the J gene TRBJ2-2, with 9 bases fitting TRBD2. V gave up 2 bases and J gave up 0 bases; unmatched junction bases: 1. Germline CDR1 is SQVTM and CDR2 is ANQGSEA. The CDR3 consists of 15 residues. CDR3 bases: TGCAGCGTTGAATCTAGCGGGACGAACACCGGGGAGCTGTTTTTT. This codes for CSVESSGTNTGELFF.

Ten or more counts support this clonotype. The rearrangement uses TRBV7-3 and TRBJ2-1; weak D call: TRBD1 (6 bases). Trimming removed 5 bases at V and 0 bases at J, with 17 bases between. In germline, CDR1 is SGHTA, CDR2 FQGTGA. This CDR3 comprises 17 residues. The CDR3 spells CASSPLPGHSSYNEQFF. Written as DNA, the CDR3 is TGTGCCAGCAGCCCATTACCGGGACACAGCTCCTACAATGAGCAGTTCTTC.

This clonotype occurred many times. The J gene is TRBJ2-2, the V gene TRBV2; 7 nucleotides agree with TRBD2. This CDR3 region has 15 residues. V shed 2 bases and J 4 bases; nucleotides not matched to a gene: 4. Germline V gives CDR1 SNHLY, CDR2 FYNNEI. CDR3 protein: CASSETSDFTGELFF. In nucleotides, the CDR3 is TGTGCCAGCAGTGAAACTAGCGACTTCACCGGGGAGCTGTTTTTT.

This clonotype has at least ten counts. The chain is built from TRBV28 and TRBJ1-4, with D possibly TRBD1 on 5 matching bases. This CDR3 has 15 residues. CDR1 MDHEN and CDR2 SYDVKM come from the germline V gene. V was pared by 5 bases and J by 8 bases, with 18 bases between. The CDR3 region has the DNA TGTGCCAGCAGTACACTCAGGGTGTATCGGGAAAAACTGTTTTTT. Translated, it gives CASSTLRVYREKLFF.

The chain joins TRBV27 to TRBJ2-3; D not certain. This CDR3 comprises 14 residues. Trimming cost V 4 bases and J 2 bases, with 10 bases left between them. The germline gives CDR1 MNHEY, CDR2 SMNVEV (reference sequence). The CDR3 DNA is TGTGCCAGCAGTTACGCACAGTACACAGATACGCAGTATTTT. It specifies CASSYAQYTDTQYF.

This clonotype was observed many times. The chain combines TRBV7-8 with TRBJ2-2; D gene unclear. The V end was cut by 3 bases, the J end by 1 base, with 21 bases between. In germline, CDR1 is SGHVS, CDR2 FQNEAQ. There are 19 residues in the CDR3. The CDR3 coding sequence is TGTGCCAGCAGCTTTTTCGCTTTTTGGGCCTTTGGGAACACCGGGGAGCTGTTTTTT. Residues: CASSFFAFWAFGNTGELFF.

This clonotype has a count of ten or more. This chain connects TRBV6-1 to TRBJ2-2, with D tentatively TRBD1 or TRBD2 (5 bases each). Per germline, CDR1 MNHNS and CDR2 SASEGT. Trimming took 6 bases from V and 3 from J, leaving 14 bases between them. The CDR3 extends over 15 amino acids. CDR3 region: CASRRGDGDTGELFF. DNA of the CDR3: TGTGCCAGCAGACGAGGGGATGGGGACACCGGGGAGCTGTTTTTT.

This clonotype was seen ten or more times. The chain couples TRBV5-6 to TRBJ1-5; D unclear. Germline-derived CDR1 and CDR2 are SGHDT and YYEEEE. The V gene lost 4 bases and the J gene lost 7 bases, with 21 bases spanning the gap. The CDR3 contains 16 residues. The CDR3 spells CASSRSAGSGWQPQHF. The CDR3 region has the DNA TGTGCCAGCAGCCGGAGCGCGGGGAGCGGGTGGCAGCCCCAGCATTTT.

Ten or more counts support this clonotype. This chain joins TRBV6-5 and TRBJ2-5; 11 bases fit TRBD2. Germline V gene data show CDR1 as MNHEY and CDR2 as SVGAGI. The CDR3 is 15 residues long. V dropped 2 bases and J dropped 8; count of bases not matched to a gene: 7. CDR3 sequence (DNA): TGTGCCAGCAGTTACCCCGGGACTAGCGGCGCTACCCAGTACTTC. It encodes CASSYPGTSGATQYF.

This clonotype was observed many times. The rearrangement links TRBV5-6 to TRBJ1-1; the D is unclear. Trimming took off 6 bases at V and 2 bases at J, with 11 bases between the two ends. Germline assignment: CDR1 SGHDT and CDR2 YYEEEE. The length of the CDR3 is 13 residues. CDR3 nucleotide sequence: TGTGCCAGCACCTTTGGGAGCAACACTGAAGCTTTCTTT. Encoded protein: CASTFGSNTEAFF. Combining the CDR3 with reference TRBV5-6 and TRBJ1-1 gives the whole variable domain DAGVTQSPTHLIKTRGQQVTLRCSPKSGHDTVSWYQQALGQGPQFIFQYYEEEERQRGNFPDRFSGHQFPNYSSELNVNALLLGDSALYLCASTFGSNTEAFFGQGTRLTVV.

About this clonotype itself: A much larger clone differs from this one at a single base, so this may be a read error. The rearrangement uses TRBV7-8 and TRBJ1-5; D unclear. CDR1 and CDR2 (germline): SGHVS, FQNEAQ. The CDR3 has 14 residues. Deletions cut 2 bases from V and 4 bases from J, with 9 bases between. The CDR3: CASSLRELNQPQHF. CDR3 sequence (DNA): TGTGCCAGCAGCTTAAGAGAACTGAATCAGCCCCAGCATTTT. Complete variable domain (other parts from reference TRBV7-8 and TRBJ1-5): GAGVSQSPRYKVAKRGQDVALRCDPISGHVSLFWYQQALGQGPEFLTYFQNEAQLDKSGLPSDRFFAERPEGSVSTLKIQRTQQEDSAVYLCASSLRELNQPQHFGDGTRLSIL.

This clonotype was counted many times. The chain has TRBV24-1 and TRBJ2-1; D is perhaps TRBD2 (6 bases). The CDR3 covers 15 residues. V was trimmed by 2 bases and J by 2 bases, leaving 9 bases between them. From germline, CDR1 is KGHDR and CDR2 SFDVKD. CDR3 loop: CATSDWRGTYNEQFF. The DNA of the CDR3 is TGTGCCACCAGTGATTGGCGGGGAACCTACAATGAGCAGTTCTTC.

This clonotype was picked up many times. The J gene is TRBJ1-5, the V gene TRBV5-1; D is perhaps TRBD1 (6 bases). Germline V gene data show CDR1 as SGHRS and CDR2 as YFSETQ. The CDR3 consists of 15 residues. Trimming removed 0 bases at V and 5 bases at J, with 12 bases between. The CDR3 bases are TGCGCCAGCAGCTTGGGTCCAACAGGGTATCAGCCCCAGCATTTT. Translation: CASSLGPTGYQPQHF.

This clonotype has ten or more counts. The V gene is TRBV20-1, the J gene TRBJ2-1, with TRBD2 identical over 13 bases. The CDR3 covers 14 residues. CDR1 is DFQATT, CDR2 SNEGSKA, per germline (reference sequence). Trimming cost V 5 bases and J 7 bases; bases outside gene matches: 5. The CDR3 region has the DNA TGCAGTGCTCCTCGACTAGCGGGAGGAAATGAGCAGTTCTTC. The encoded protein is CSAPRLAGGNEQFF.

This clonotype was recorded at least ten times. CDR3 sequence (DNA): TGCGCCAGCAGCGCCGCGGGGGGGACCCCCTACAATGAGCAGTTCTTC. This encodes CASSAAGGTPYNEQFF. The genes are TRBV5-1 and TRBJ2-1, with TRBD2 matching 9 bases. The J segment lost 2 bases and the V segment lost 4 bases, leaving 7 bases of the junction unmatched. Germline CDR1 reads SGHRS; CDR2 reads YFSETQ. The CDR3 is made up of 16 amino acids.

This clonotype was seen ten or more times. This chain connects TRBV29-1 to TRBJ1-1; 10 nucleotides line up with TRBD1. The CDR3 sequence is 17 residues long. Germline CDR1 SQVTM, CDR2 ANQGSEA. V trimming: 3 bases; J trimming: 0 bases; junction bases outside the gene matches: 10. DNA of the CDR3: TGCAGCGTTGAGAGCATAGGACAGGGGGAGATGAACACTGAAGCTTTCTTT. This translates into CSVESIGQGEMNTEAFF.

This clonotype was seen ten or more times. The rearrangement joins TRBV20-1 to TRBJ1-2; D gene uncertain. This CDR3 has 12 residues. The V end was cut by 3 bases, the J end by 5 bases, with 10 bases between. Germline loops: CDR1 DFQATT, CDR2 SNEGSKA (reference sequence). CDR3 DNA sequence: TGCAGTGCTAGTTCTCCTATGTATGGCTACACCTTC. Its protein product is CSASSPMYGYTF.

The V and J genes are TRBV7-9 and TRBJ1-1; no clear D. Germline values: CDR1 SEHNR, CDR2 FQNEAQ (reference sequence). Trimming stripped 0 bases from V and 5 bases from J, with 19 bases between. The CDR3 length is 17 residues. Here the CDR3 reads CASSLASRITSKTEAFF. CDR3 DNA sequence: TGTGCCAGCAGCTTAGCGAGCAGGATCACCTCAAAAACTGAAGCTTTCTTT.

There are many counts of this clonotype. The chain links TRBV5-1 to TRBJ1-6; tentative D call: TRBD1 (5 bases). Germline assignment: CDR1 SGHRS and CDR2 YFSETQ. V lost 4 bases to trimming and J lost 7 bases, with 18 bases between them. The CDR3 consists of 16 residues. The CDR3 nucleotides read TGCGCCAGCAGCACGCTCGGTCCGGGGCGCAATTCACCCCTCCACTTT. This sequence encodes CASSTLGPGRNSPLHF.

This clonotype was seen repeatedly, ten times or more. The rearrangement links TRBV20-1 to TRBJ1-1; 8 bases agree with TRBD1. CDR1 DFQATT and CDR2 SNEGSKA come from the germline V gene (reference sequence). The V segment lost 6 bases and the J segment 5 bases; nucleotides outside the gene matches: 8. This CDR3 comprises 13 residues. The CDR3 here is CSAQRTGRTEAFF. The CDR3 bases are TGCAGTGCCCAGAGGACAGGGCGGACTGAAGCTTTCTTT.

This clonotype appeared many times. CDR3 DNA: TGCGCCAGCAGCCGATCTAGGGGGGATCTCTATGGCTACACCTTC. This codes for CASSRSRGDLYGYTF. The chain uses TRBV4-3 and TRBJ1-2, with a possible D match to TRBD1 (6 bases). The CDR3 is made up of 15 amino acids. The germline V gene encodes CDR1 LGHNA and CDR2 YSLEER. The V end lost 4 bases, the J end lost 4 bases, and 16 bases lay between the germline ends.